This TCR beta chain was retrieved from a study of shared clonotypes between healthy human individuals. Points from the study as a whole: Across subsets, estimated richness was generally greater for naive than for memory populations. With a handful of donors compared, 4% to 5% of naive CD4 clonotypes were shared.

Per the original methods: From ImmunoSEQ came sequences covering only the junction and carrying no quality scores, so filtering differed. Produced via immunoSEQ multiplex PCR; TCRdb's table is partial and in-frame only. V, J and clone size are those of that table, while D and trimming were read from the DNA. The sample has some 2,000,000 clones; 85% to 95% are singletons. V was clipped by 3 bases and J by 3 bases; unmatched bases: 4. The length of the CDR3 is 16 residues. CDR1 is SGHTA and CDR2 is FQGNSA in the germline V gene. As regards this clone: The antigen remains undetermined.

The V call is TRBV7-2, the J call TRBJ2-1; TRBD2 agrees at 11 bases. The material sequenced was naive CD4+ T cells sorted from blood. Subset: CD45RA+ positively selected. This TCR was sampled from a young man in good health. CDR3 amino acids: CASSFPGTSGYNEQFF. As DNA, the CDR3 is TGTGCCAGCAGCTTTCCCGGGACTAGCGGCTACAATGAGCAGTTCTTC.